The clone carrying this T cell receptor (beta chain) showed up many times. Its antigen remains unknown. Losses at the gene ends were 5 bases for V and 5 bases for J; bases not matched to a gene: 15. This CDR3 comprises 18 residues. Between about 18,000 and 1,000,000 sorted cells, with 10%, 30% or 50% RNA, yielded naive CD8 libraries. TCRdb processed the PCR reads anew with MiXCR; each CDR3 protein has one entry. Among fewer than 15,000 distinct CDR3 sequences listed, roughly 15% were seen once. The entry originates in a study of molecular identifiers for immune sequencing clone quantification. Study results and caveats: Reports indicate spiked Jurkat TCR RNA from one cell could be found among one million naive cells. Clones above 20 RNA copies contained over 99% of effector molecules and under 1% of naive molecules. Underestimated sizes of highly expanded clones could result from identical TCR molecules that share a barcode.

The sample comprised naive CD8+ T cells from blood, with Jurkat cell RNA spiked in. Described subset: FACS-sorted CD8+CD4-CCR7+CD45RA+ naive T cells. The sequence was collected from a human donor in good health. Some libraries in this study had Jurkat cell RNA spiked in. This chain joins TRBV12-3 or TRBV12-4 and TRBJ1-6, with 7 positions matching TRBD1. CDR3 sequence: CASSPIVFRGQHNSPLHF. In DNA, the CDR3 is TGTGCCAGCAGTCCAATCGTATTTAGGGGACAGCATAATTCACCCCTCCACTTT.